One sample yielded the 9 T cell receptor beta chains listed below, sequenced in a study of spatial heterogeneity in lung cancer. Study-wide points: Expanded alpha and beta TCR counts within tumors tracked tumor mutation counts.

These TCRs' antigens remain unknown. This sample's time point: sample taken at primary tumor resection. TCRdb re-called the 5' RACE reads with MiXCR, one entry per CDR3 protein. The table includes roughly 15,000 distinct CDR3 sequences, 4.7% detected once. The sample in question was lung tumor tissue, obtained at surgery. The receptor source for this set is a female donor with early-stage non-small cell lung cancer.

This clonotype was seen repeatedly, ten times or more. This beta chain slipped into a library made for alpha chains as a stray read, so its size is not meaningful. The chain uses TRBV9 and TRBJ2-1; D not resolved. The CDR3 sequence is 12 residues long. Germline V CDR1 and CDR2: SGDLS, YYNGEE. Trimming removed 4 bases at V and 10 bases at J, with 12 bases between. CDR3 in amino acids: CASSTPRSEQFF. CDR3 bases: TGTGCCAGCAGCACTCCAAGGTCGGAGCAGTTCTTC.

There are many counts of this clonotype. With the library built for alpha chains, this beta chain is off target and its frequency is not meaningful. The chain uses TRBV6-1 and TRBJ1-5, with a possible D match to TRBD1 (5 bases). Trimming took 5 bases from V and 3 from J, leaving 14 bases between them. The CDR3 is made up of 15 amino acids. CDR1 and CDR2 from the germline V gene are MNHNS and SASEGT. Here the CDR3 DNA reads TGTGCCAGCAGTCTACAGGCGCAATACAATCAGCCCCAGCATTTT. Its protein is CASSLQAQYNQPQHF.

A word on this clonotype: This beta chain is a stray read from a library made for alpha chains; its abundance is not meaningful. The rearrangement joins TRBV12-3 or TRBV12-4 to TRBJ2-2; no clear D gene. Trimming left V 3 bases short and J 7 bases short, with 9 bases between. The CDR3 loop spans 13 amino acids. The CDR3, as DNA: TGTGCCAGCAGTTTTTCACTTTACGGGGAGCTGTTTTTT. Translating it yields CASSFSLYGELFF.

Many counts were recorded for this clonotype. Within a library made for alpha chains, this beta chain is off target, and its count is uninformative. The V gene is TRBV24-1, the J gene TRBJ2-1; unclear D gene. This CDR3 spans 13 amino acids. CDR1 is KGHDR, CDR2 SFDVKD, per germline. Trimming took off 3 bases at V and 9 bases at J, with 11 bases between the two ends. CDR3 DNA sequence: TGTGCCACCAGTGATGGACCGGGTGGTGAGCAGTTCTTC. Protein sequence: CATSDGPGGEQFF.

This clonotype was seen at least ten times. This beta chain is an unintended read in a library built for alpha chains; its size means little. The V and J genes are TRBV13 and TRBJ1-1; D not certain. CDR3 length: 13 residues. Trimming left V 5 bases short and J 1 base short, with 8 bases between. Germline V gene sequence: CDR1 PRHDT, CDR2 FYEKMQ (reference sequence). CDR3 sequence reads: CASSPQWNTEAFF. In nucleotides, the CDR3 is TGTGCCAGCAGCCCGCAGTGGAACACTGAAGCTTTCTTT. Based on the CDR3 plus reference TRBV13 and TRBJ1-1, the full variable domain is AAGVIQSPRHLIKEKRETATLKCYPIPRHDTVYWYQQGPGQDPQFLISFYEKMQSDKGSIPDRFSAQQFSDYHSELNMSSLELGDSALYFCASSPQWNTEAFFGQGTRLTVV.

This clonotype was seen repeatedly, ten times or more. This beta chain was picked up by a library intended for alpha chains and is off target, so its count carries little meaning. This chain links TRBV5-1 with TRBJ1-3; 8 positions match TRBD1. CDR3 length equals 17 residues. Unmatched junction bases numbered 12, after V lost 7 bases and J lost 0 bases. The germline CDR1 and CDR2 sequences are SGHRS and YFSETQ. The CDR3 DNA follows: TGCGCCAGCCGACCCTTACAGGGGGAGAGCTCTGGAAACACCATATATTTT. This gives the protein CASRPLQGESSGNTIYF. Full variable domain (rest looked up from reference TRBV5-1 and TRBJ1-3): KAGVTQTPRYLIKTRGQQVTLSCSPISGHRSVSWYQQTPGQGLQFLFEYFSETQRNKGNFPGRFSGRQFSNSRSEMNVSTLELGDSALYLCASRPLQGESSGNTIYFGEGSWLTVV.

By share, this clonotype counts as hyperexpanded. As an off-target read in a library built for alpha chains, this beta chain has a frequency of little significance. V gene TRBV12-3 or TRBV12-4 combines with J gene TRBJ2-3, with 15 bases that match TRBD2. The length of the CDR3 is 17 residues. The V segment lost 6 bases and the J segment 2 bases; nucleotides outside the gene matches: 6. CDR3 sequence: CASSSGLAGGFTDTQYF. In DNA form, the CDR3 reads TGTGCCAGCAGCTCGGGACTAGCGGGGGGATTCACAGATACGCAGTATTTT.

This clonotype is medium-sized. This beta chain is an off-target read within a library intended for alpha chains, so its frequency means little. The genes are TRBV5-4 and TRBJ2-1, with 10 nucleotides matching TRBD1. The germline CDR1 and CDR2 sequences are SGHNT and YYREEE (reference sequence). The J segment lost 5 bases and the V segment lost 5 bases, leaving 7 bases of the junction unmatched. CDR3 length: 15 amino acids. In DNA form, the CDR3 reads TGTGCCAGCAGTCCTCGACAGGGGGCCCACAATGAGCAGTTCTTC. This translates into CASSPRQGAHNEQFF.

This clonotype is labeled as large. As an off-target read in a library built for alpha chains, this beta chain has a frequency of little significance. J is TRBJ2-2 and V is TRBV5-6; D gene ambiguous. Germline V gene data show CDR1 as SGHDT and CDR2 as YYEEEE. Deletions cut 2 bases from V and 5 bases from J, with 4 bases between. CDR3 length: 12 residues. CDR3 sequence: CASSFQTGELFF. The CDR3 DNA reads TGTGCCAGCAGCTTCCAGACCGGGGAGCTGTTTTTT.